This T cell receptor (beta chain) was sequenced in a study of T cells in Graves' hyperthyroidism and ophthalmopathy. The germline V gene encodes CDR1 MGHRA and CDR2 YSYEKL. The CDR3 loop spans 17 amino acids. The V segment lost 0 bases and the J segment 6 bases; nucleotides outside the gene matches: 10. This clonotype has a handful of counts. RNA transcripts gave rise to amplified TCR beta CDR3 regions. The primer set for the first-round RT-PCR of the TCR CDR3 was HTBI. TCRdb fed the multiplex PCR reads into MiXCR, producing one record per CDR3 protein. The table includes a few hundred thousand distinct CDR3 sequences, 16% detected once.

Sequenced sample: blood. This clonotype originated in a woman aged 40-49 years with Graves' ophthalmopathy. V is TRBV4-1 and J is TRBJ2-2, with 7 bases aligning to TRBD1. Here the CDR3 reads CASSQDQNRGRSGELFF. CDR3 sequence (DNA): TGCGCCAGCAGCCAAGACCAGAACAGGGGAAGGTCCGGGGAGCTGTTTTTT.